The 16 T cell receptor beta chains listed next were all sequenced from one sample in a study of blood T cell repertoires in COVID-19. Assay: immunoSEQ multiplex PCR; the TCRdb copy retains only in-frame clones and omits some. The data contain some 350,000 clones, around 90% of them singletons. The sequenced sample consisted of peripheral blood. These receptors all come from a human donor in a cohort sampled during active COVID-19.

The V call is TRBV7-9, the J call TRBJ2-7; TRBD2 matches 9 bases. The CDR3 has 17 amino acids. Unmatched junction bases numbered 10, after V lost 1 base and J lost 3 bases. The germline CDR1 and CDR2 sequences are SEHNR and FQNEAQ (reference sequence). CDR3 sequence (DNA): TGTGCCAGCAGCTTAGTCCGGGGCGGGAGGGCGGACTACGAGCAGTACTTC. It specifies CASSLVRGGRADYEQYF.

The rearrangement uses TRBV5-6 and TRBJ1-2; 7 nucleotides agree with TRBD1. Germline lookup yields CDR1 SGHDT and CDR2 YYEEEE. Trimming cost V 4 bases and J 4 bases; bases outside gene matches: 7. The CDR3 is 14 residues long. The CDR3 DNA sequence: TGTGCCAGCAGCCAACACCAGGGGGTCTATGGCTACACCTTC. It codes for CASSQHQGVYGYTF.

This chain connects TRBV28 to TRBJ2-5, with D unclear. There are 14 residues in the CDR3. CDR1 and CDR2 from the germline V gene are MDHEN and SYDVKM. Between the trimmed V and J ends, which lost 3 bases and 2 bases, there was a span of 10 bases. The CDR3: CASSFTAAQETQYF. Written as DNA, the CDR3 is TGTGCCAGCAGTTTTACAGCAGCACAAGAGACCCAGTACTTC. Using reference TRBV28 and TRBJ2-5 for the parts outside the CDR3, the full variable domain is DVKVTQSSRYLVKRTGEKVFLECVQDMDHENMFWYRQDPGLGLRLIYFSYDVKMKEKGDIPEGYSVSREKKERFSLILESASTNQTSMYLCASSFTAAQETQYFGPGTRLLVL.

V gene TRBV10-3 combines with J gene TRBJ1-2; D is uncertain. Germline values: CDR1 ENHRY, CDR2 SYGVKD. The V gene lost 3 bases and the J gene lost 0 bases, with 5 bases spanning the gap. CDR3 size: 13 residues. CDR3 DNA sequence: TGTGCCATCAGTGATACGGCTAACTATGGCTACACCTTC. Translating it yields CAISDTANYGYTF.

The rearrangement uses TRBV9 and TRBJ2-1; D perhaps matches TRBD1 (5 bases). The CDR3 spans 14 residues. Trimming stripped 0 bases from V and 5 bases from J, with 9 bases between. CDR1 SGDLS and CDR2 YYNGEE come from the germline V gene. CDR3 DNA sequence: TGTGCCAGCAGCGTAGTGGGGCCAAACAATGAGCAGTTCTTC. As protein: CASSVVGPNNEQFF.

This clone was observed a single time. V gene TRBV19 combines with J gene TRBJ2-5; 8 bases match TRBD1. The V gene end was trimmed by 9 bases and the J gene end by 5 bases; junction bases not matched to a gene: 17. CDR1 is LNHDA, CDR2 SQIVND, per germline (reference sequence). This CDR3 is 16 amino acids long. The CDR3 spells CASGWGQAPFRETQYF. CDR3 nucleotides: TGTGCCAGCGGATGGGGACAGGCACCCTTTAGGGAGACCCAGTACTTC.

This chain links TRBV6-5 with TRBJ2-5; 8 nucleotides agree with TRBD2. Germline V gene lookup returns CDR1 MNHEY and CDR2 SVGAGI. Trimming removed 9 bases from V and 4 bases from J; junction bases left unmatched: 10. This CDR3 has 14 residues. CDR3 in amino acids: CASIPGLAGETQYF. CDR3 DNA sequence: TGTGCCAGTATACCCGGACTAGCAGGAGAGACCCAGTACTTC.

This chain uses TRBV11-2 with TRBJ2-2; tentative D call: TRBD1 (6 bases). The germline V and J ends were trimmed by 10 bases and 4 bases, with 13 bases remaining between them. The CDR3 covers 13 residues. The V gene's germline CDR1 is SGHAT and CDR2 FQNNGV. CDR3 in DNA: TGTGCCATAACCACAGGGTCCACCGGGGAGCTGTTTTTT. Translating gives CAITTGSTGELFF.

V usage is TRBV11-3 and J usage is TRBJ2-2; TRBD1 might be the D (5 bases). Trimming left V 1 base short and J 6 bases short, with 6 bases between. Germline V CDR1 and CDR2: SGHNT, YENEEA. The CDR3 loop spans 13 amino acids. The CDR3 loop reads CASSLGGPGELFF. CDR3 bases: TGTGCCAGCAGCTTAGGGGGCCCCGGGGAGCTGTTTTTT.

J is TRBJ1-5 and V is TRBV5-5, with 9 bases fitting TRBD1. This CDR3 is built from 18 residues. Germline CDR1 SGHKS, CDR2 YYEKEE (reference sequence). Trimming cost V 4 bases and J 6 bases; bases outside gene matches: 17. The CDR3 here is CASSPLGTGIGGSQPQHF. CDR3 DNA sequence: TGTGCCAGCAGCCCTCTCGGGACAGGGATAGGAGGGAGTCAGCCCCAGCATTTT.

This clone appeared once. The chain has TRBV9 and TRBJ1-3; no reliable D call. The CDR3 totals 15 residues. V was clipped by 2 bases and J by 0 bases, with 9 bases between them. CDR1 is SGDLS and CDR2 is YYNGEE in the germline V gene. The CDR3 DNA follows: TGTGCCAGCAGCGTGGCAGTCGACTCTGGAAACACCATATATTTT. It is translated as CASSVAVDSGNTIYF.

The rearrangement uses TRBV9 and TRBJ2-1, with D maybe TRBD2 (6 bases). This CDR3 region has 16 residues. V gave up 2 bases and J gave up 3 bases, with 15 bases separating them. Germline CDR1 reads SGDLS; CDR2 reads YYNGEE. The CDR3, as DNA: TGTGCCAGCAGCGTCTCGACTAGGAGGCTCTACAATGAGCAGTTCTTC. It codes for CASSVSTRRLYNEQFF.

Note on this clone: The identical CDR3 is also encoded by other nucleotide sequences in the sample. The chain combines TRBV29-1 with TRBJ1-2; 9 positions match TRBD1. J was trimmed by 3 bases and V by 4 bases; bases with no gene match: 0. This CDR3 has 12 residues. CDR1 is SQVTM and CDR2 is ANQGSEA in the germline V gene. CDR3 nucleotide sequence: TGCAGCGTTGGGGACAGGGACTATGGCTACACCTTC. Its translation is CSVGDRDYGYTF.

The table lists this clone with a few counts. The chain uses TRBV6-5 and TRBJ2-7; D is undetermined. Trimming took off 2 bases at V and 0 bases at J, with 11 bases between the two ends. The germline CDR1 and CDR2 sequences are MNHEY and SVGAGI. There are 15 residues in the CDR3. CDR3 coding DNA: TGTGCCAGCAGTTACCTTGCGGCTAACTCCTACGAGCAGTACTTC. Protein: CASSYLAANSYEQYF.

This clone was seen a handful of times. The V call is TRBV6-4, the J call TRBJ2-7; 7 bases fit TRBD2. The V segment lost 0 bases and the J segment 0 bases; nucleotides outside the gene matches: 2. Looked up from germline, CDR1 is MRHNA and CDR2 is SNTAGT. The CDR3 contains 15 residues. CDR3 nucleotide sequence: TGTGCCAGCAGTGACTCAGCGGGAAGCTCCTACGAGCAGTACTTC. It yields the protein CASSDSAGSSYEQYF.

The rearrangement joins TRBV15 to TRBJ2-1, with D possibly being TRBD1 (5 bases). The V end lost 3 bases, the J end lost 13 bases, and 13 bases lay between the germline ends. The length of the CDR3 is 12 residues. Germline-derived CDR1 and CDR2 are LNHNV and YYDKDF (reference sequence). The CDR3: CATSSAGLSQFF. In nucleotides, the CDR3 is TGTGCCACCAGCAGTGCAGGGCTTAGTCAGTTCTTC.